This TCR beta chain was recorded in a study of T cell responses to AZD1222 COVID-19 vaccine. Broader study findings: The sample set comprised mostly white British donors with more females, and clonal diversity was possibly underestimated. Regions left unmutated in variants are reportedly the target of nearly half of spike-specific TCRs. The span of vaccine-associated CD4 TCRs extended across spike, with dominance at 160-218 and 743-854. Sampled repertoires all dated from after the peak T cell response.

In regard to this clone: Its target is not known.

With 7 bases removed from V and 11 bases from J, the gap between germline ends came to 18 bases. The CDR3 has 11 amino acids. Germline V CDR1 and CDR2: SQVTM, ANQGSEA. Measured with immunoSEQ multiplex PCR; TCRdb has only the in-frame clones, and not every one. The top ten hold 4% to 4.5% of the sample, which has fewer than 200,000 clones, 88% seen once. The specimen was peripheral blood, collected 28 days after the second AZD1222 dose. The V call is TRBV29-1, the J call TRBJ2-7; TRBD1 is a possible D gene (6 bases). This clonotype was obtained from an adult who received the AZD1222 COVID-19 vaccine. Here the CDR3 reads CSARDTIQEYF. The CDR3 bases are TGCAGCGCCCGGGACACCATACAGGAGTACTTC.